This T cell receptor (beta chain) was sequenced in a study of T cell responses to AZD1222 COVID-19 vaccine. The protocol was immunoSEQ multiplex PCR, while the TCRdb copy is restricted to in-frame clones and leaves out a portion. The table has 150,000 to 200,000 clones, about 89% seen once. Notes on the study in general: Spike-specific TCR repertoires showed rising breadth and depth after two AZD1222 doses. Clonal diversity was possibly underestimated; the donors were predominantly white British and more often female. Repertoires were sampled only after the peak T cell response. Of spike-specific TCRs, nearly half reportedly target regions left unmutated in variants.

The CDR3 sequence is 12 residues long. Per the germline V gene, CDR1 is SGDLS and CDR2 is YYNGEE. The V end was cut by 0 bases, the J end by 8 bases, with 7 bases between. Remarks on this clone: Its target is unknown.

The rearrangement links TRBV9 to TRBJ2-3, with D unresolved. Specimen: peripheral blood, collected on day 0 of AZD1222 vaccination. This clonotype originated in an adult in good health. The CDR3 bases are TGTGCCAGCAGCGTAGCCGGCGGTACGCAGTATTTT. It is translated as CASSVAGGTQYF.